This entry is about one T cell receptor (beta chain). Its antigen remains unknown. These data belong to a study of shared clonotypes between healthy human individuals. Adults of Caucasian background living in Nashville, Tennessee made up all donors. J gave up 4 bases and V 8 bases, and 6 bases lay outside the gene matches. Germline-derived CDR1 and CDR2 are SNHLY and FYNNEI. This CDR3 comprises 14 residues. Study-wide results and limits: It was the few donors that limited the genetic and exposure-history diversity represented.

Deep was the level at which the assay was run. Authors' data handling: ImmunoSEQ only sent back junction sequences with no quality scores, so filtering was done differently. The method was immunoSEQ multiplex PCR; TCRdb's version includes in-frame clones alone and lacks a portion of them. V, J and clone size reflect that table, while D and trimming were determined from the DNA. The sample lists 1,100,000 or so clones, roughly 74% occurring once. The sequenced sample consisted of memory CD4+ T cells from PBMCs. Specified subset: CD45RA-negative fraction. The gene calls are TRBV2 and TRBJ2-1, with TRBD2 identical over 9 bases. The TCR sequence derives from a man younger than 35 in good health. Some clones in this sample may be carry-over from other donors' samples. CDR3 residues: CASLRLAEYNEQFF. The CDR3, as DNA: TGTGCCAGCCTTCGACTAGCGGAGTACAATGAGCAGTTCTTC. The complete variable domain, with remaining parts taken from reference TRBV2 and TRBJ2-1, reads EPEVTQTPSHQVTQMGQEVILRCVPISNHLYFYWYRQILGQKVEFLVSFYNNEISEKSEIFDDQFSVERPDGSNFTLKIRSTKLEDSAMYFCASLRLAEYNEQFFGPGTRLTVL.